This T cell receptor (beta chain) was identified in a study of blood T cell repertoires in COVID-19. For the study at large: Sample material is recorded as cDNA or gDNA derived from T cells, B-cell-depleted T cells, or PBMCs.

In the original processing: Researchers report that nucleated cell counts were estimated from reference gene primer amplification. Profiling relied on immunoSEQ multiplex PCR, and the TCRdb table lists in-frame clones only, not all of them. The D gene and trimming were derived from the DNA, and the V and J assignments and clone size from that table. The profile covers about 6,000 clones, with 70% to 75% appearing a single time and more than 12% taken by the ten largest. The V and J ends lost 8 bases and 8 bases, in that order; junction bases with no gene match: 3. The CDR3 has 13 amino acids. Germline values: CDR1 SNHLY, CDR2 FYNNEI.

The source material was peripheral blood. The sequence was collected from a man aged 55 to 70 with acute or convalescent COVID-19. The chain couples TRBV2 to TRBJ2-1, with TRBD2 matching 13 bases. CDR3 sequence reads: CASGTSGIYEQFF. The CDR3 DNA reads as TGTGCCAGCGGGACTAGCGGGATCTATGAGCAGTTCTTC.